This entry lists 5 T cell receptor beta chains sequenced from one sample in a study of cytomegalovirus exposure and HLA in healthy donors. It was with 60 Vbeta and 13 Jbeta primers that the PCR ran. Method: immunoSEQ multiplex PCR; TCRdb's copy keeps in-frame clones and lacks some. The sample consists of about 160,000 clones, roughly four fifths of them appearing once. Sequenced sample: PBMCs. The receptors were sampled from a woman in her forties or fifties in good health and CMV-seropositive.

The chain recombines TRBV7-9 with TRBJ1-2; 9 bases fit TRBD1. V trimming: 3 bases; J trimming: 11 bases; junction bases outside the gene matches: 4. Germline CDR1 and CDR2: SEHNR and FQNEAQ (reference sequence). The CDR3 extends over 12 amino acids. DNA of the CDR3: TGTGCCAGCAGCTTGGTCGACAGGGGGTACACCTTC. This gives the protein CASSLVDRGYTF.

The chain has TRBV10-2 and TRBJ1-3; 7 bases are shared with TRBD1. With 6 bases clipped from V and 3 bases from J, the junction kept 5 bases outside the gene matches. The CDR3 length is 14 residues. CDR1 is WSHSY, CDR2 SAAADI, per germline. CDR3 sequence (DNA): TGCGCCAGCAGGGACAGGTTCGGTGGAAACACCATATATTTT. Amino acids: CASRDRFGGNTIYF.

J is TRBJ2-1 and V is TRBV19; 15 bases align to TRBD2. The junction had 8 bases not matched to a gene; V was cut back by 7 bases and J by 7 bases. Germline V CDR1 and CDR2: LNHDA, SQIVND (reference sequence). The CDR3 has 16 amino acids. CDR3: CASTGTSGGLGNEQFF. CDR3 nucleotides: TGTGCCAGTACAGGGACTAGCGGGGGGCTCGGTAATGAGCAGTTCTTC.

The chain is built from TRBV11-2 and TRBJ1-1, with 9 nucleotides matching TRBD1. J gave up 0 bases and V 1 base, and 6 bases lay outside the gene matches. Germline V gene lookup returns CDR1 SGHAT and CDR2 FQNNGV. This CDR3 has 17 residues. The CDR3 loop reads CASSLGGTGNMNTEAFF. Here the CDR3 DNA reads TGTGCCAGCAGCTTAGGAGGGACAGGGAACATGAACACTGAAGCTTTCTTT.

The gene calls are TRBV11-2 and TRBJ2-5; D is possibly TRBD1 (5 bases). Germline V gene lookup returns CDR1 SGHAT and CDR2 FQNNGV. CDR3 length: 17 amino acids. V lost 0 bases, J lost 1 base, and 15 bases lay in between. The CDR3 nucleotides read TGTGCCAGCAGCTTAGAAAGGGGCCACTCCCTCCAAGAGACCCAGTACTTC. Translated: CASSLERGHSLQETQYF.